The 30 T cell receptor beta chains reported below all come from one sample, sequenced in a study of T-cell reconstitution after alpha-beta-depleted transplantation in children listed by TCRdb under 2016. The treatment or condition label for this specimen denotes: allogeneic hematopoietic cell transplantation with graft depleted of TCRalphabeta T cells and CD19 B cells. Receptor libraries were prepared by PCR. Sequencing was carried out with an Illumina HiSeq 2500. Molecular barcoding was employed in the preparation of TCR libraries, with unique molecular identifiers being used to normalize TCRbeta repertoire quantification. Using fastp at Q25 and MiXCR, TCRdb reprocessed the public reads and kept productive beta chains. All rows with the same CDR3 protein become a single entry with the most common DNA and genes. The sample table contains 200,000 to 250,000 distinct CDR3 sequences; only one count was recorded for roughly a quarter of them. The ten largest clones add up to about 5% of the sample.

This specimen was PBMCs, mostly from graft donor cells, taken 360 days after TCRalphabeta/CD19-depleted stem cell transplant. The receptor source for this set is a female patient aged 2-9 years who had a stem cell transplant for congenital amegakaryocytic thrombocytopenia, so the T cells may come from the graft donor.

The chain uses TRBV28 and TRBJ1-1; the match to TRBD1 covers 9 bases. This CDR3 has 13 amino acids. Germline V gives CDR1 MDHEN, CDR2 SYDVKM. The V and J ends lost 7 bases and 3 bases, in that order; junction bases with no gene match: 3. DNA of the CDR3: TGTGCCAGCACTACAGGGGGCGACACTGAAGCTTTCTTT. Translating gives CASTTGGDTEAFF.

This clonotype was counted a few times. The chain uses TRBV10-3 and TRBJ2-3, with 7 bases that match TRBD2. Looked up from germline, CDR1 is ENHRY and CDR2 is SYGVKD. This CDR3 region has 15 residues. After removal of 8 bases from V and 7 bases from J, the junction contained 15 bases not matched to a gene. The CDR3 is CAICRGGGVSNTQYF. CDR3 coding DNA: TGTGCCATCTGCCGTGGCGGGGGAGTTTCCAATACGCAGTATTTT.

This clonotype appeared a few times. In DNA form, the CDR3 reads TGCGCCAGCAGCTTGGTCCCAAGTGAGCAGTTCTTC. Its translation is CASSLVPSEQFF. The rearrangement joins TRBV5-1 to TRBJ2-1; D is undetermined. The V and J ends lost 0 bases and 9 bases respectively, with 7 bases between them. The CDR3 consists of 12 residues. Germline lookup yields CDR1 SGHRS and CDR2 YFSETQ.

Many counts were recorded for this clonotype. This rearrangement joins TRBV4-3 to TRBJ2-3; no definite D call. Per germline, CDR1 LGHNA and CDR2 YSLEER. V was cut by 0 bases and J by 0 bases, with 10 bases left in between. The CDR3 is made up of 16 amino acids. Here the CDR3 reads CASSQDPTTSTDTQYF. The CDR3 nucleotides are TGCGCCAGCAGCCAAGATCCGACAACTAGCACAGATACGCAGTATTTT.

V usage is TRBV20-1 and J usage is TRBJ2-3; the match to TRBD2 covers 7 bases. After removal of 6 bases from V and 0 bases from J, the junction contained 12 bases not matched to a gene. This CDR3 region has 16 residues. Germline assignment: CDR1 DFQATT and CDR2 SNEGSKA (reference sequence). The CDR3 spells CSAELAGARSTDTQYF. DNA of the CDR3: TGCAGTGCCGAATTAGCGGGCGCCCGGAGCACAGATACGCAGTATTTT.

This clonotype turned up a few times. V is TRBV5-1 and J is TRBJ2-5; 7 nucleotides align to TRBD1. In germline, CDR1 is SGHRS, CDR2 YFSETQ. The CDR3 is 16 residues long. V shed 4 bases, J shed 3 bases, and the junction held 12 bases outside the gene matches. CDR3 in DNA: TGCGCCAGCAGCACCGGCCTCGACAGGGCCAAAGAGACCCAGTACTTC. Amino acid sequence: CASSTGLDRAKETQYF. Together with reference TRBV5-1 and TRBJ2-5, the CDR3 gives the full variable domain: KAGVTQTPRYLIKTRGQQVTLSCSPISGHRSVSWYQQTPGQGLQFLFEYFSETQRNKGNFPGRFSGRQFSNSRSEMNVSTLELGDSALYLCASSTGLDRAKETQYFGPGTRLLVL.

This clonotype was counted many times. The gene calls are TRBV20-1 and TRBJ2-2; D is ambiguous. CDR3 size: 14 residues. Per germline, CDR1 DFQATT and CDR2 SNEGSKA (reference sequence). Between the trimmed V and J ends, which lost 6 bases and 3 bases, there was a span of 14 bases. DNA for the CDR3: TGCAGTGCCATTAACTGGGCAGACACCGGGGAGCTGTTTTTT. It yields the protein CSAINWADTGELFF.

This clonotype was detected only a few times. The CDR3 DNA reads TGTGCCAGCAGCTTACCGCGGACCTACGAGCAGTACTTC. Amino acid sequence: CASSLPRTYEQYF. This chain uses TRBV7-8 with TRBJ2-7; D is ambiguous. This CDR3 is 13 amino acids long. V shed 2 bases and J shed 2 bases, with 7 bases lying between them. The V gene's germline CDR1 is SGHVS and CDR2 FQNEAQ. The whole variable domain, filled in from reference TRBV7-8 and TRBJ2-7, reads GAGVSQSPRYKVAKRGQDVALRCDPISGHVSLFWYQQALGQGPEFLTYFQNEAQLDKSGLPSDRFFAERPEGSVSTLKIQRTQQEDSAVYLCASSLPRTYEQYFGPGTRLTVT.

The V and J genes are TRBV7-2 and TRBJ2-2; possibly TRBD1 or TRBD2 for D (5 bases each). Trimming left V 6 bases short and J 4 bases short, with 9 bases between. Per germline, CDR1 SGHTA and CDR2 FQGNSA. The CDR3 contains 13 residues. DNA for the CDR3: TGTGCCAGCAGTTCCGGGGCCACCGGGGAGCTGTTTTTT. Encoded protein: CASSSGATGELFF.

This clonotype was counted between two and nine times. The chain links TRBV5-6 to TRBJ1-1, with 9 bases fitting TRBD1. The CDR3 sequence is 14 residues long. The V and J ends lost 2 bases and 12 bases, in that order; junction bases with no gene match: 11. Per germline, CDR1 SGHDT and CDR2 YYEEEE. The CDR3 protein is CASSLRTGVILTFF. The CDR3 coding sequence is TGTGCCAGCAGCTTAAGGACAGGGGTAATTCTAACTTTCTTT.

CDR3 sequence: CASSHSASTDTQYF. The DNA for the CDR3 is TGTGCCAGCTCACATAGCGCGAGCACAGATACGCAGTATTTT. The rearrangement uses TRBV18 and TRBJ2-3; a possible D gene is TRBD2 (5 bases). The V and J ends lost 4 bases and 0 bases respectively, with 8 bases between them. The CDR3 is made up of 14 amino acids. Germline V gene lookup returns CDR1 KGHSH and CDR2 LQKENI.

This clonotype was found a few times. This chain links TRBV7-8 with TRBJ1-1, with a tentative D call TRBD1 (5 bases). Germline V gene lookup returns CDR1 SGHVS and CDR2 FQNEAQ. The germline V and J ends were trimmed by 4 bases and 1 base, with 16 bases remaining between them. The CDR3 is 16 amino acids. The DNA for the CDR3 is TGTGCCAGCAGCTCGAGAACAGGACTTAGGAACACTGAAGCTTTCTTT. Its protein product is CASSSRTGLRNTEAFF.

This chain links TRBV5-1 with TRBJ2-1; possible D gene TRBD1, 6 bases. The germline V gene has CDR1 SGHRS and CDR2 YFSETQ. The CDR3 is 14 amino acids. V shed 2 bases and J shed 7 bases, with 13 bases lying between them. In DNA form, the CDR3 reads TGCGCCAGCAGCTTCCGGGACATTGCGAATGAGCAGTTCTTC. This codes for CASSFRDIANEQFF.

The genes are TRBV6-1 and TRBJ2-7; 12 positions match TRBD2. V shed 5 bases, J shed 5 bases, and the junction held 10 bases outside the gene matches. The CDR3 runs to 16 residues. Germline lookup yields CDR1 MNHNS and CDR2 SASEGT. The DNA for the CDR3 is TGTGCCAGCAGTCTCCAGCCGACTAGCGGGAGACACGAGCAGTACTTC. Encoded protein: CASSLQPTSGRHEQYF.

This clonotype was recorded a few times. The rearrangement links TRBV6-2 or TRBV6-3 to TRBJ1-3; D may be TRBD1 (5 bases). The CDR3 is made up of 21 amino acids. CDR1 is MNHEY, CDR2 SVGEGT, per germline. V gave up 0 bases and J gave up 0 bases, with 24 bases separating them. In DNA, the CDR3 is TGTGCCAGCAGTTACTCTAAAGGGGCAAAGAACCCTCTGAGCTCTGGAAACACCATATATTTT. Its protein product is CASSYSKGAKNPLSSGNTIYF.

The rearrangement uses TRBV20-1 and TRBJ2-5; D might be TRBD2 (5 bases). Trimming removed 4 bases at V and 2 bases at J, with 8 bases between. CDR3 size: 12 residues. The germline V gene encodes CDR1 DFQATT and CDR2 SNEGSKA (reference sequence). The CDR3 is CSATREQETQYF. CDR3 in DNA: TGCAGTGCTACCCGGGAACAAGAGACCCAGTACTTC.

This clonotype was observed a few times. The chain is built from TRBV7-6 and TRBJ1-2; 9 bases line up with TRBD1. The CDR3 length is 15 residues. The germline gives CDR1 SGHVS, CDR2 FNYEAQ. Trimming cost V 4 bases and J 6 bases; bases outside gene matches: 9. CDR3 protein: CASSSTPGQGHGYTF. The CDR3 coding sequence is TGTGCCAGCAGCTCAACCCCGGGACAGGGACATGGCTACACCTTC.

This clonotype has just a few counts. The genes are TRBV4-1 and TRBJ2-7; 9 positions agree with TRBD1. J was trimmed by 4 bases and V by 3 bases; bases with no gene match: 7. Germline values: CDR1 MGHRA, CDR2 YSYEKL. This CDR3 region has 15 residues. CDR3 bases: TGCGCCAGCAGCCATTCTAGGACAGGGGATTACGAGCAGTACTTC. It is translated as CASSHSRTGDYEQYF.

The chain uses TRBV20-1 and TRBJ2-2; perhaps TRBD2 as D (5 bases). Germline CDR1 is DFQATT and CDR2 is SNEGSKA (reference sequence). CDR3 length equals 15 residues. Trimming removed 0 bases at V and 8 bases at J, with 16 bases between. The CDR3, as DNA: TGCAGTGCTAGAGATCGGCGGACGATAGCGGGGGAGCTGTTTTTT. The encoded protein is CSARDRRTIAGELFF.

The chain combines TRBV30 with TRBJ2-1, with no clear D. Looked up from germline, CDR1 is GTSNPN and CDR2 is SVGIG (reference sequence). V shed 4 bases and J shed 2 bases, with 9 bases lying between them. The CDR3 runs 13 residues. CDR3 protein: CAWKGYPYNEQFF. The CDR3 coding sequence is TGTGCCTGGAAAGGGTACCCCTACAATGAGCAGTTCTTC.

The V and J genes are TRBV12-3 or TRBV12-4 and TRBJ1-1; D may be TRBD1 (6 bases). V was shortened by 3 bases and J by 6 bases, with 17 bases between the two germline ends. There are 15 residues in the CDR3. CDR3 in amino acids: CASSFNRGPLAEAFF. The DNA for the CDR3 is TGTGCCAGCAGTTTCAATCGGGGGCCTCTTGCTGAAGCTTTCTTT.

This clonotype was observed many times. CDR3 residues: CASSQGPLSYEQYF. CDR3 DNA: TGCGCCAGCAGCCAAGGGCCACTGTCCTACGAGCAGTACTTC. V gene TRBV4-1 combines with J gene TRBJ2-7; D is unresolved. V was shortened by 1 base and J by 1 base, with 8 bases between the two germline ends. The CDR3 totals 14 residues. CDR1 is MGHRA and CDR2 is YSYEKL in the germline V gene.

This clonotype came up a few times. The genes are TRBV12-3 or TRBV12-4 and TRBJ1-6; D uncertain. The length of the CDR3 is 12 residues. The V gene lost 1 base and the J gene lost 9 bases, with 4 bases spanning the gap. Here the CDR3 DNA reads TGTGCCAGCAGTTTAGGGGGTTCACCCCTCCACTTT. This encodes CASSLGGSPLHF.

The rearrangement joins TRBV5-6 to TRBJ2-5; no clear D. The V end lost 0 bases, the J end lost 5 bases, and 14 bases lay between the germline ends. Looked up from germline, CDR1 is SGHDT and CDR2 is YYEEEE. CDR3 length: 15 amino acids. The DNA for the CDR3 is TGTGCCAGCAGCTTGGTATTCGGGTTCGGTGAGACCCAGTACTTC. Translated: CASSLVFGFGETQYF.

The chain links TRBV24-1 to TRBJ1-2; D uncertain. This CDR3 contains 14 residues. In germline, CDR1 is KGHDR, CDR2 SFDVKD. Trimming pared 1 base from V and 4 bases from J, leaving 9 bases between. CDR3 loop: CATSDFRRFYGYTF. As DNA, the CDR3 is TGTGCCACCAGTGATTTTAGACGGTTCTATGGCTACACCTTC.

A few counts support this clonotype. The V gene is TRBV2, the J gene TRBJ2-5; D remains ambiguous. CDR1 and CDR2 from the germline V gene are SNHLY and FYNNEI. Trimming removed 1 base at V and 5 bases at J, with 8 bases between. This CDR3 comprises 13 residues. Here the CDR3 reads CASSEDDGETQYF. DNA of the CDR3: TGTGCCAGCAGTGAAGATGATGGGGAGACCCAGTACTTC.

The genes are TRBV7-2 and TRBJ2-5; tentative D call: TRBD1 (5 bases). V dropped 1 base and J dropped 0 bases, with 9 bases sitting between them. Germline lookup yields CDR1 SGHTA and CDR2 FQGNSA. CDR3 length: 15 amino acids. The CDR3 DNA reads TGTGCCAGCAGCTTAGGGGGCCTGTACCAAGAGACCCAGTACTTC. Its translation: CASSLGGLYQETQYF.

The V and J genes are TRBV4-3 and TRBJ1-2; D is ambiguous. Germline V gene data show CDR1 as LGHNA and CDR2 as YSLEER. The length of the CDR3 is 15 residues. V was shortened by 0 bases and J by 2 bases, with 10 bases between the two germline ends. CDR3 loop: CASSQDVRGNYGYTF. For the CDR3, the DNA is TGCGCCAGCAGCCAAGATGTAAGAGGGAACTATGGCTACACCTTC.

The chain links TRBV10-2 to TRBJ2-7, with a possible D match to TRBD1 (5 bases). This CDR3 contains 13 residues. Trimming took 7 bases from V and 1 from J, leaving 11 bases between them. Germline CDR1 reads WSHSY; CDR2 reads SAAADI. CDR3 DNA: TGCGCCAGCACCCCGGACATTTCCTACGAGCAGTACTTC. Translation: CASTPDISYEQYF.

This clonotype was observed a few times. V and J are TRBV12-3 or TRBV12-4 and TRBJ1-3, with a tentative D call TRBD1 (5 bases). The CDR3 runs 11 residues. V was shortened by 6 bases and J by 14 bases, with 14 bases between the two germline ends. In DNA form, the CDR3 reads TGTGCCAGCAGCCAGACAGTTCAGCTATATTTT. It codes for CASSQTVQLYF.